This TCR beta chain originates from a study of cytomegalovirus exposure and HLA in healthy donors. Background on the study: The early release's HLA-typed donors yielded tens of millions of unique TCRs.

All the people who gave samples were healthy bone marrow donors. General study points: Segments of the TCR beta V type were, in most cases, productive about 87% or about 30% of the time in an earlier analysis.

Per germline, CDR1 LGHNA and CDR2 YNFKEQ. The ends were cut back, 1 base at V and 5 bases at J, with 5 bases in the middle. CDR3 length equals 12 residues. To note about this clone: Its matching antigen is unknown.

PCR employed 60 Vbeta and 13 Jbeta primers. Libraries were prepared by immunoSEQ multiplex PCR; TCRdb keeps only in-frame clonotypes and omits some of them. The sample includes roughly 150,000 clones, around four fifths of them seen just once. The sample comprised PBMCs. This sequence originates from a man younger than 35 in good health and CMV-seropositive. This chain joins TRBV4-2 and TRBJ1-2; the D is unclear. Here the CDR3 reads CASSQAEYGYTF. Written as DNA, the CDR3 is TGTGCCAGCAGCCAAGCCGAGTATGGCTACACCTTC.